This T cell receptor (beta chain) emerged from a study of T cells expressing NK-cell markers. The overall study: Eight donors were sequenced, seven testing HCMV-seropositive and one testing seronegative.

The authors generated TCR beta cDNA through 5'RACE template switching with UMIs. TCRdb re-analyzed the 5' RACE reads; it lists each CDR3 protein once, without DNA. Its clone listing holds more than 400,000 distinct CDR3 sequences. Concerning this clonotype itself: Its antigen is as yet unknown.

Notes on the study in general: NKG2C+ dominant clonotypes from 5 to 7 donors made up roughly 1.0-8% of CD8+ T cells.

Germline CDR1 SGHAT, CDR2 FQNNGV. This CDR3 has 12 amino acids. The TCR originated in a woman between 18 and 69 years old in good health. Sample: blood T cells: a sorted CD56 or NKG2C T cell subset, CD4+ or CD8+ T cells, or bulk PBMC T cells (not recorded which). The rearrangement joins TRBV11-2 to TRBJ2-1. The CDR3 sequence: CASSMYVGEQFF. Filled out from reference TRBV11-2 and TRBJ2-1, the complete variable domain reads EAGVAQSPRYKIIEKRQSVAFWCNPISGHATLYWYQQILGQGPKLLIQFQNNGVVDDSQLPKDRFSAERLKGVDSTLKIQPAKLEDSAVYLCASSMYVGEQFFGPGTRLTVL.